These 4 T cell receptor beta chains came from one sample sequenced in a study of OX40 agonist ivuxolimab in advanced cancers. Profiling relied on immunoSEQ multiplex PCR, and the TCRdb table lists in-frame clones only, not all of them. The sample has 90,000 or so clones; roughly nine tenths are singletons. Material: CD4+ or CD8+ T cells sorted from blood, obtained in a trial of the OX40 agonist ivuxolimab. The receptors stem from an adult with an advanced solid tumor such as melanoma, head and neck, liver or kidney cancer.

This rearrangement joins TRBV6-1 to TRBJ2-7; D is uncertain. The CDR3 runs to 10 residues. Between the trimmed V and J ends, which lost 7 bases and 5 bases, there was a span of 6 bases. The germline V gene encodes CDR1 MNHNS and CDR2 SASEGT. CDR3 residues: CASMFNEQYF. In nucleotides, the CDR3 is TGTGCCAGCATGTTTAACGAGCAGTACTTC.

V gene TRBV10-3 combines with J gene TRBJ1-2, with unresolved D. The CDR3 runs to 14 residues. V was cut by 0 bases and J by 8 bases, with 13 bases left in between. Per germline, CDR1 ENHRY and CDR2 SYGVKD. The CDR3 DNA is TGTGCCATCAGTGAGTCGGGCAATCCAGCCGGCTACACCTTC. Amino acid sequence: CAISESGNPAGYTF.

The V gene is TRBV2, the J gene TRBJ1-5, with 7 bases lining up with TRBD1. The CDR3 loop spans 16 amino acids. V shed 5 bases, J shed 0 bases, and the junction held 7 bases outside the gene matches. Germline V lookup: CDR1 SNHLY, CDR2 FYNNEI. The CDR3: CASSKWQGVSNQPQHF. The CDR3 nucleotides are TGTGCCAGCAGTAAGTGGCAGGGGGTTAGCAATCAGCCCCAGCATTTT.

This sequence joins TRBV28 and TRBJ1-2, with 8 nucleotides matching TRBD1. J lost 2 bases, V lost 5 bases, and 4 bases had no gene match. There are 14 residues in the CDR3. CDR1 MDHEN and CDR2 SYDVKM come from the germline V gene. In nucleotides, the CDR3 is TGTGCCAGCAGTAGGCGGACAGGGAACTATGGCTACACCTTC. It is translated as CASSRRTGNYGYTF.